Below, one TCR beta chain is given with its context. Its specificity is not known. These data originate in a study of cytomegalovirus exposure and HLA in healthy donors. Study-wide findings and caveats: Among TCR beta chains of equal frequency, HLA-associated ones were more clonally expanded in a later analysis.

In the PCR, 60 Vbeta and 13 Jbeta primers were used. Only in-frame clones appear in the TCRdb table, and some are missing; sequencing was by immunoSEQ multiplex PCR. The sample gives approximately 150,000 clones, about 75% of which show up once; about 6.4% is in the top ten. Germline CDR1 is SGHAT and CDR2 is FQNNGV. This CDR3 has 19 amino acids. J gave up 7 bases and V 3 bases, and 15 bases lay outside the gene matches. This TCR was recovered from a man aged 40-55 years in good health and CMV-seropositive. Source material: PBMCs. The V gene is TRBV11-2, the J gene TRBJ2-5, with 15 bases matching TRBD2. The CDR3 is CASSFEGLAGGPRGATQYF. DNA of the CDR3: TGTGCCAGCAGCTTTGAGGGACTAGCGGGAGGCCCGAGGGGTGCGACCCAGTACTTC.